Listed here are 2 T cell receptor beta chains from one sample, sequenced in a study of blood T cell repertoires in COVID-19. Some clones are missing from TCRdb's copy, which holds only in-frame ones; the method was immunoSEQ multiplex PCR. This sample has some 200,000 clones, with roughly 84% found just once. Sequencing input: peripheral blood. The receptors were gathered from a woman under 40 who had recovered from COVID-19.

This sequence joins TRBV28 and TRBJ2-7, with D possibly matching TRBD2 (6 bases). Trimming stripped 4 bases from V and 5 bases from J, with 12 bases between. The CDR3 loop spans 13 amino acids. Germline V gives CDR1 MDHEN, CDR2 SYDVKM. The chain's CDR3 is CASSSPTGDEQYF. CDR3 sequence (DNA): TGTGCCAGCAGTTCTCCCACGGGGGACGAGCAGTACTTC.

CDR3 nucleotide sequence: TGTGCCAGCAGCCGGGACAGTGGGGAGACCCAGTACTTC. This sequence encodes CASSRDSGETQYF. This chain uses TRBV6-4 with TRBJ2-5, with TRBD1 matching over 7 bases. Per germline, CDR1 MRHNA and CDR2 SNTAGT. The trim removed 6 bases at V and 5 bases at J, leaving 6 bases unmatched. The CDR3 is 13 amino acids.